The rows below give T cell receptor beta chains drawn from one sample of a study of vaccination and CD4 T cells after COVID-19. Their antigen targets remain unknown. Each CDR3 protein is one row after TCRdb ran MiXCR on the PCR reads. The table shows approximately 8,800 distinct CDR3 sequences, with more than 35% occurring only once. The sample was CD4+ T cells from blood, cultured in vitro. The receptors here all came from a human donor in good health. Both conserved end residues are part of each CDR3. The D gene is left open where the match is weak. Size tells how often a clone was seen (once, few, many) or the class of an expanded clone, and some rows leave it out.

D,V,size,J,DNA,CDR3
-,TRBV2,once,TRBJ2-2,TGTGCCAGCAGTGAAGCGGCGGTCACGAACGAGGAGCTGTTTTTT,CASSEAAVTNEELFF
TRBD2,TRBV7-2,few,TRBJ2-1,TGTGCCAGCAGCTCCAGTAGCGGGGGTGTTGAGCAGTTCTTC,CASSSSSGGVEQFF
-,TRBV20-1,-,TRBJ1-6,TGCAGTGCGCTTGGATTCGGGGGCCATAATTCACCCCTCCACTTT,CSALGFGGHNSPLHF
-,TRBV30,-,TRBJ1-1,TGTGCCTGGAGTGCGGCAGGGTCACACACTGAAGCTTTCTTT,CAWSAAGSHTEAFF
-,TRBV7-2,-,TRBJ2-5,TGTGCCAGCAGCTTCTACAGGGGGGGAGGAGAGACCCAGTACTTC,CASSFYRGGGETQYF
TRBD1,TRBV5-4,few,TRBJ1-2,TGTGCCAGCAGCGTAACCGGGACAGGCAAATATAACTATGGCTACACCTTC,CASSVTGTGKYNYGYTF
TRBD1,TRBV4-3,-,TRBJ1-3,TGCGCCAGCAGTCGCGACAGGGCGCACTCTGGAAACACCATATATTTT,CASSRDRAHSGNTIYF
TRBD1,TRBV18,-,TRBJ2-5,TGTGCCAGCTCACGACAGGGGGCAGCATCAGAGACCCAGTACTTC,CASSRQGAASETQYF
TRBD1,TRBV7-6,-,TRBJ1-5,TGTGCCAGCAGTCGGACAGGGGCCCAGGGTCAGCCCCAGCATTTT,CASSRTGAQGQPQHF
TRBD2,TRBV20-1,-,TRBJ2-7,TGCAGTGCTAGCCGACTAGCGGGAAGCTACGAGCAGTACTTC,CSASRLAGSYEQYF
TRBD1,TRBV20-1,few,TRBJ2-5,TGCAGTGCTAGAGATGTGAACAGGGGAACAGAGACCCAGTACTTC,CSARDVNRGTETQYF
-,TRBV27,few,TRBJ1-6,TGTGCCAGCAGTCCACCGGACATAATGGGTTCACCCCTCCACTTT,CASSPPDIMGSPLHF
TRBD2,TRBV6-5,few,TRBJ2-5,TGTGCCAGCAGTTACTTCGATATGGGACTAGCGGGAGGGGAAGAGACCCAGTACTTC,CASSYFDMGLAGGEETQYF
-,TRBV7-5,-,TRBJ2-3,-,CISVSEARQGGTDTQYF
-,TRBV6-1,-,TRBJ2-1,TGTGCCAGCGGCCGTCCCTACAATGAGCAGTTCTTC,CASGRPYNEQFF
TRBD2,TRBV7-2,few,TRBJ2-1,TGTGCCAGCAGTCCCGAGGGACTAGGACTGAATGAGCAGTTCTTC,CASSPEGLGLNEQFF
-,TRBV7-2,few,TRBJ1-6,TGTGCCAGCAGCTTAGACAGGCGGAGTTATCCTTCCCTCCACTTT,CASSLDRRSYPSLHF
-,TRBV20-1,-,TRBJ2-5,TGCAGTGCTAGCCCTCTTGAGACCCAGTACTTC,CSASPLETQYF
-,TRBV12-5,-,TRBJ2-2,TGTGCTAGTGGTTTAGTTACCGGGGAGCTGTTTTTT,CASGLVTGELFF
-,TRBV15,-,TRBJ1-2,TGTGCCACCAGCGGCCATTCGGGTCCCTATGGCTACACCTTC,CATSGHSGPYGYTF
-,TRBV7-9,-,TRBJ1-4,TGTGCCAGCAGCTTAGCAGGGGTACAGGAAAAACTGTTTTTT,CASSLAGVQEKLFF
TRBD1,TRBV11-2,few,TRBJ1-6,TGTGCCAGCAGCCTATGGACAGGGGTAAATTCACCCCTCCACTTT,CASSLWTGVNSPLHF
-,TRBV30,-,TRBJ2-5,TGTGCCTGGAGACCCCAAGAGACCCAGTACTTC,CAWRPQETQYF
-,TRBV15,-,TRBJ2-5,TGTGCCACCAGTAGGGGATACGAGACCCAGTACTTC,CATSRGYETQYF
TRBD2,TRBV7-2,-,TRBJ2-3,TGTGCCAGCACGCGCGGGGGGATCACAGATACGCAGTATTTT,CASTRGGITDTQYF
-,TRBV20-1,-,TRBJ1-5,TGCAGTGCCCCCCGCCCCGAGGGCAATCAGCCCCAGCATTTT,CSAPRPEGNQPQHF
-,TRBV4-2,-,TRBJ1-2,TGTGCCAGCAGAACCACGACTAACTATGGCTACACCTTC,CASRTTTNYGYTF
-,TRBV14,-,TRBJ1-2,TGTGCCAGCAATAGACTTGCCTATGGCTACACCTTC,CASNRLAYGYTF
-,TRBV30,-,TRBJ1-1,TGTGCCTGGAGTGTAGAAAGGCAGGTTGAAGCTTTCTTT,CAWSVERQVEAFF
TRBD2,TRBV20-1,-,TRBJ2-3,TGCAGTGCTAGGAGCCTAGCGGGAGTGAACACAGATACGCAGTATTTT,CSARSLAGVNTDTQYF
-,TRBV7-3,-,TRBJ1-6,TGCGCCAGCAGCCAAGAAGACTCAGGATGGAGTTCACCCCTCCACTTT,CASSQEDSGWSSPLHF
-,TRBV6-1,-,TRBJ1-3,TGTGCCAGCAGTGGGGACCACTCTGGAAACACCATATATTTT,CASSGDHSGNTIYF
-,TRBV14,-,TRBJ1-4,TGTGCCAGCAGCCCTCCAGGCGGTAATGAAAAACTGTTTTTT,CASSPPGGNEKLFF
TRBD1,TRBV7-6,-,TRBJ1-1,TGTGCCAGCAGCTTAGGGGGACAGGGCACTGAAGCTTTCTTT,CASSLGGQGTEAFF
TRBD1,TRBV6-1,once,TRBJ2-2,TGTGCCAGCAGGCGGACAGGCACCGGGAAGCTGTTTTTT,CASRRTGTGKLFF
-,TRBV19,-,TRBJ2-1,TGTGCCAGTAAAGACACCCCACGGGGCGGTGAGCAGTTCTTC,CASKDTPRGGEQFF
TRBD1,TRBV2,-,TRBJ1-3,TGTGCCAGCAGTCGCACGGGGACAGGGTCCGGAAACACCATATATTTT,CASSRTGTGSGNTIYF
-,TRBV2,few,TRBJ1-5,TGTGCCAGCGGCGGACGGGGTGTGGCCCAGCATTTT,CASGGRGVAQHF
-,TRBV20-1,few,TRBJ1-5,TGCAGTGCTAGAGACTCGACTACGCTAGACAGCCCCAATCAGCCCCAGCATTTT,CSARDSTTLDSPNQPQHF
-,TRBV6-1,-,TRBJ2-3,TGTGCCAGCAGTGAAGTGGGAGTGCGAGCAGATACGCAGTATTTT,CASSEVGVRADTQYF
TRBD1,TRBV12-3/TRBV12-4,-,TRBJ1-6,TGTGCCAGCAGTTCGGGACAGGGGGTATACTCACCCCTCCACTTT,CASSSGQGVYSPLHF
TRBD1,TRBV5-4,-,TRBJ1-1,TGTGCCAGCAGCTTGGGGGTCTCGACAGGGTTGAACACTGAAGCTTTCTTT,CASSLGVSTGLNTEAFF
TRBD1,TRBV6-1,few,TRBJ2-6,TGTGCCAGCCGCCAGGGACAGGGGGTATCTGGGGCCAACGTCCTGACTTTC,CASRQGQGVSGANVLTF
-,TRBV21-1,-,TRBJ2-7,TGTGCCAGCACGTACTACATAGGGTACGAGCAGTACTTC,CASTYYIGYEQYF
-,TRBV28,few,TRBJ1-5,TGTGCCAGCAGTTTGGGACGGAGATTCAATCAGCCCCAGCATTTT,CASSLGRRFNQPQHF
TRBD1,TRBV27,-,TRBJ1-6,TGTGCCAGCTCTTACTCCCGGGGACAGGGGAATTCACCCCTCCACTTT,CASSYSRGQGNSPLHF
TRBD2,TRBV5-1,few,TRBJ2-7,TGCGCCAGCAGCTTGGTAGGCGGGCGGGAGGCCTTCTACGAGCAGTACTTC,CASSLVGGREAFYEQYF
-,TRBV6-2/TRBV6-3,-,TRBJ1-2,TGTGCCAGCAGTATTCTCCAGGGGATAAACTATGGCTACACCTTC,CASSILQGINYGYTF
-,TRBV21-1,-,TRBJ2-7,-,CASSKVGKGTYEQYF
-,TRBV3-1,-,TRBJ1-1,TGTGCCAGCAGCCAAGGTATGATCAGGGGCTCTGCTGAAGCTTTCTTT,CASSQGMIRGSAEAFF
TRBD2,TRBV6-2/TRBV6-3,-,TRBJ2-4,TGTGCCAGCAGTACCGGCCTTCGGACTAGCGAACTAGCCAAAAACATTCAGTACTTC,CASSTGLRTSELAKNIQYF
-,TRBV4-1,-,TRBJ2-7,TGCGCCAGCAGCCAAGATTCACCGAACCTGGGTAGTGAGCAGTACTTC,CASSQDSPNLGSEQYF
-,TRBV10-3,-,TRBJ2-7,TGTGCCATCAGTGAGTTGGGCCCCTCCTACGAGCAGTACTTC,CAISELGPSYEQYF
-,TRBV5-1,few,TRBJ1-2,TGCGCCAGCAGCGCACCCAGGGATAACTATGGCTACACCTTC,CASSAPRDNYGYTF
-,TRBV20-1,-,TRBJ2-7,TGCAGTGCTAGAGTCGGCGCCTACGAGCAGTACTTC,CSARVGAYEQYF
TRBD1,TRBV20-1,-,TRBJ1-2,TGCAGTGCTAGAGGCCTAAGAAGGACAGGGGAGGATGGCTACACCTTC,CSARGLRRTGEDGYTF
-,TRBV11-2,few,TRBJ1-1,TGTGCCAGCAGCTTAGGGCACAGGGAAAAAAGCACTGAAGCTTTCTTT,CASSLGHREKSTEAFF
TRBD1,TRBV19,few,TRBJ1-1,TGTGCCAGTATACCGACATCAATTCGGACAGGGACGAACACTGAAGCTTTCTTT,CASIPTSIRTGTNTEAFF
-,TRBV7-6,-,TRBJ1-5,TGTGCCAGCAGCTCGGCCGATCGGCAGCCCCAGCATTTT,CASSSADRQPQHF